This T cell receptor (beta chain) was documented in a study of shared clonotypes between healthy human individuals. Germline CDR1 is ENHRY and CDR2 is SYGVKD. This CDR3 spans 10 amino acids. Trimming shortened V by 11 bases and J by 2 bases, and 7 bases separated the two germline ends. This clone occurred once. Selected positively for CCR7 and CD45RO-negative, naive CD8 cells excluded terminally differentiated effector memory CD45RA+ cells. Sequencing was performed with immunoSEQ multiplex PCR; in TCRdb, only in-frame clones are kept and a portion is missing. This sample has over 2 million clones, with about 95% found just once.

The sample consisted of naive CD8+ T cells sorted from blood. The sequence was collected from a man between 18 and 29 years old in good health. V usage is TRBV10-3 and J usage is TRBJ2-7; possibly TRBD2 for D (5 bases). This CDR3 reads CAAGAYEQYF. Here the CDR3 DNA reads TGTGCCGCCGGGGCCTACGAGCAGTACTTC.